This TCR beta chain was sequenced in a study of control samples from healthy donors and cancer patients. Clones were read by immunoSEQ multiplex PCR, and TCRdb kept only the in-frame ones, dropping some. The sample has around 110,000 clones, 93% seen once. Of note for this clone: Relative to the germline gene, one junction end is altered; a read error may explain this.

The CDR3 is 14 amino acids. From germline, CDR1 is MNHEY and CDR2 SMNVEV (reference sequence). The receptor comes from a man younger than 45 in good health. The sequenced sample was blood. The V gene is TRBV27, the J gene TRBJ2-2, with TRBD1 matching over 7 bases. The CDR3 nucleotides are TGTGCCAGCAGCCCGGACAGGTTCACCGTGGAGCTGTTTTTT. This encodes CASSPDRFTVELFF.